A selection of T cell receptor beta chains follows, all from one sample in a study of cytomegalovirus exposure and HLA in healthy donors. Sequencing was performed with immunoSEQ multiplex PCR; in TCRdb, only in-frame clones are kept and a portion is missing. The table includes 250,000 to 350,000 clones, 80% detected once. The specimen sequenced was PBMCs. All receptors derive from a girl under 10 years old in good health and CMV-seronegative. CDR3s include the opening cysteine and the closing phenylalanine or tryptophan. D genes are given only for firm matches. The listing skips clone size in some rows; elsewhere it reads once, few, many or a size class.

J gene	D gene	V gene	clone size	CDR3 length	CDR3 DNA	CDR3 protein
TRBJ2-2	-	TRBV11-2	-	17	TGTGCCAGCAGCACACTCAGGGGACCCCTGTACGCCGGGGAGCTGTTTTTT	CASSTLRGPLYAGELFF
TRBJ1-5	-	TRBV6-1	-	14	TGTGCCAGCACCGCCGAGCAACGAAATCAGCCCCAGCATTTT	CASTAEQRNQPQHF
TRBJ1-4	-	TRBV7-6	-	13	TGTGCCAGCAGTTTAAGGGGGGGGGAAAAACTGTTTTTT	CASSLRGGEKLFF
TRBJ2-1	-	TRBV9	-	15	TGTGCCAGCAGCTTCGAGACCGGGACTTCCAATGAGCAGTTCTTC	CASSFETGTSNEQFF
TRBJ1-2	TRBD1	TRBV30	-	15	TGTGCCTGGGGATTCGAGAGGGGGCCCGGCAATGGCTACACCTTC	CAWGFERGPGNGYTF
TRBJ2-7	TRBD1	TRBV6-1	-	15	TGTGCCAGCAGTGAGGGACAGGGCGTATCCTACGAGCAGTACTTC	CASSEGQGVSYEQYF
TRBJ1-1	TRBD1	TRBV2	-	14	TGTGCCAGCAGCCGACAGGGGGGGAACACTGAAGCTTTCTTT	CASSRQGGNTEAFF
TRBJ2-1	TRBD2	TRBV15	-	18	TGTGCCACCAGCAGAGCGGGGCTAGCGGGAGGGCCTAACAATGAGCAGTTCTTC	CATSRAGLAGGPNNEQFF
TRBJ1-6	TRBD1	TRBV28	once	14	TGTGCCAGCAGTTTGGGGACAGATAATTCACCCCTCCACTTT	CASSLGTDNSPLHF
TRBJ2-2	TRBD2	TRBV28	-	17	TGTGCCAGCAGTTTATGGGGGACTAGCCCGAACACCGGGGAGCTGTTTTTT	CASSLWGTSPNTGELFF
TRBJ1-5	-	TRBV29-1	-	13	TGCAGCGTTGGGGACTGGGGCAATCAGCCCCAGCATTTT	CSVGDWGNQPQHF
TRBJ2-3	TRBD2	TRBV6-4	-	13	TGTGCCAGCAGTGACGGACTAGCGGGACCCTCGGATTTT	CASSDGLAGPSDF
TRBJ1-1	-	TRBV29-1	-	12	TGCAGCCTCCAGGGCCGCAACACTGAAGCTTTCTTT	CSLQGRNTEAFF
TRBJ2-7	TRBD2	TRBV11-2	-	15	TGTGCCAGCAGTCCTAGGACTAGCCGTGCCTACGAGCAGTACTTC	CASSPRTSRAYEQYF
TRBJ2-1	TRBD2	TRBV9	-	15	TGTGCCAGCAGCGTCAGACTAGCGGGAGAGAATGAGCAGTTCTTC	CASSVRLAGENEQFF
TRBJ2-1	TRBD1	TRBV4-1	-	15	TGCGCCAGCAGCAGGGGGGACAGGGGAGCGGATGAGCAGTTCTTC	CASSRGDRGADEQFF
TRBJ1-4	-	TRBV28	-	13	TGTGCCAGCAGTTTAACGACTTTGGGAAAACTGTTTTTT	CASSLTTLGKLFF
TRBJ1-1	TRBD1	TRBV4-1	-	13	TGCGCCAGCAGCCAGACAGGGGACACTGAAGCTTTCTTT	CASSQTGDTEAFF
TRBJ2-7	TRBD2	TRBV4-2	-	15	TGTGCCAGCAGCCAAGGTGTAACTAGCGGCGGCGAGCAGTACTTC	CASSQGVTSGGEQYF
TRBJ1-2	TRBD1	TRBV11-2	-	16	TGTGCCAGCAGCGGGACACCCCGGGACAGTCACTATGGCTACACCTTC	CASSGTPRDSHYGYTF
TRBJ2-7	TRBD1	TRBV28	-	14	TGTGCCAGCAGCCCACAGGGGATTTCCTACGAGCAGTACTTC	CASSPQGISYEQYF
TRBJ1-3	-	TRBV27	-	15	TGTGCCAGCAGTTTTTCGGGGGACTCTGGAAACACCATATATTTT	CASSFSGDSGNTIYF
TRBJ1-6	-	TRBV5-1	-	15	TGCGCCAGCAGCCTCCCGGGGGTAAGAGGGTCACCCCTCCACTTT	CASSLPGVRGSPLHF
TRBJ2-5	-	TRBV29-1	-	13	TGCAGCGTTGAATTTGGCTTCCAAGAGACCCAGTACTTC	CSVEFGFQETQYF
TRBJ2-5	-	TRBV7-8	-	15	TGTGCCAGCAGCCTTGTACTAGATCTATGGGAGACCCAGTACTTC	CASSLVLDLWETQYF
TRBJ2-5	TRBD1	TRBV7-9	-	15	TGTGCCAGCAGCGAAGACCGGGACAGCGAAGAGACCCAGTACTTC	CASSEDRDSEETQYF
TRBJ1-1	TRBD1	TRBV27	-	16	TGTGCCAGCAGTAATGCCGGGGGACAGCCCAACACTGAAGCTTTCTTT	CASSNAGGQPNTEAFF
TRBJ2-1	TRBD1	TRBV5-1	-	13	TGCGCCAGCAGCCGGGACAGGGTCAATGAGCAGTTCTTC	CASSRDRVNEQFF
TRBJ1-2	TRBD1	TRBV6-5	-	15	TGTGCCAGCAGAGGGGGACAGGGGGAAACCTATGGCTACACCTTC	CASRGGQGETYGYTF
TRBJ1-5	-	TRBV19	-	13	TGTGCCAGTAGTATAGCTACTGGGGCCGGGCAGCATTTT	CASSIATGAGQHF
TRBJ2-1	TRBD2	TRBV19	-	16	TGTGCCAGTAGTTTCCGAAGCGGGAGTCCCTACAATGAGCAGTTCTTC	CASSFRSGSPYNEQFF
TRBJ2-7	TRBD2	TRBV6-5	-	13	TGTGCCAGCAGCATAGCGGGTCGGGACGAGCAGTACTTC	CASSIAGRDEQYF
TRBJ2-7	-	TRBV15	-	14	TGTGCCACCAGCCTGGGGAGAGGGTATTACGAGCAGTACTTC	CATSLGRGYYEQYF
TRBJ1-2	-	TRBV6-5	few	13	TGTGCCAGCAGTTTCGGGGAAGCGGGCGGCTACACCTTC	CASSFGEAGGYTF
TRBJ2-5	TRBD2	TRBV7-8	-	15	TGTGCCAGCAGACTACAGCGGGGGGTTAGAGAGACCCAGTACTTC	CASRLQRGVRETQYF
TRBJ1-3	-	TRBV28	-	14	TGTGCCAGCAGCGTAGGGGGGGCTGGAAACACCATATATTTT	CASSVGGAGNTIYF
TRBJ1-2	-	TRBV5-5	-	14	TGTGCCAGCAGCTTGTCCAGGGGCAGCTATGGCTACACCTTC	CASSLSRGSYGYTF
TRBJ2-7	TRBD2	TRBV6-1	-	13	TGTGCCGCGAACCGGGACTACCCCTACGAGCAGTACTTC	CAANRDYPYEQYF
TRBJ2-1	TRBD2	TRBV19	-	20	TGTGCCAGTAGTATAGATCTGGGACTAGCGGGAGTGAGGTACTACAATGAGCAGTTCTTC	CASSIDLGLAGVRYYNEQFF
TRBJ1-2	-	TRBV28	-	12	TGTGCCAGCAGTTCCCTCGGCTATGGCTACACCTTC	CASSSLGYGYTF
TRBJ2-7	-	TRBV7-9	-	14	TGTGCCAGCAGCTTAGTGTCAGGGAACTACGAGCAGTACTTC	CASSLVSGNYEQYF
TRBJ2-7	TRBD1	TRBV5-1	-	15	TGCGCCAGCAGCTACCTGACAGGGGGAGCCTACGAGCAGTACTTC	CASSYLTGGAYEQYF
TRBJ1-1	-	TRBV9	-	14	TGTGCCAGCAGCTTAGGGGGAGGGGGCACTGAAGCTTTCTTT	CASSLGGGGTEAFF
TRBJ1-1	-	TRBV6-5	-	16	TGTGCCAGCAGTTACGGCCCTCAAAGTATGAACACTGAAGCTTTCTTT	CASSYGPQSMNTEAFF
TRBJ1-4	-	TRBV30	-	14	TGTGCCTGGAACCGGGACCTTTTGCGGGGAAAACTGTTTTTT	CAWNRDLLRGKLFF
TRBJ2-7	-	TRBV27	-	13	TGTGCCAGCAGTAGGAGGATCTCCTACGAGCAGTACTTC	CASSRRISYEQYF
TRBJ2-3	-	TRBV7-3	-	18	TGTGCCAGCAGCTTAAGGGGGCGTCCACTCACTGGCACAGATACGCAGTATTTT	CASSLRGRPLTGTDTQYF
TRBJ2-1	TRBD1	TRBV9	-	15	TGTGCCAGCAGCGAAGAAGGGGGCCCCTACAATGAGCAGTTCTTC	CASSEEGGPYNEQFF
TRBJ2-5	TRBD1	TRBV10-3	-	16	TGTGCCATCAGTGATCACACAGGGGGCTTTGGGGAGACCCAGTACTTC	CAISDHTGGFGETQYF
TRBJ2-7	TRBD1	TRBV29-1	-	13	TGCAGCGTTGGACAGGGGGAAACTTACGAGCAGTACTTC	CSVGQGETYEQYF